The 26 T cell receptor beta chains presented below share a single source sample, sequenced in a study of HIV-infected patients and healthy controls (dated by TCRdb to the mid-2010s). Library method: 5' RACE. The reads were generated on an Illumina MiSeq. Using SuperScript III with primers targeting the alpha and beta constant regions, approximately 500 ng of RNA was reverse transcribed. Separate alpha and beta chain libraries were generated by chain-specific third strand synthesis with multiplexing indices. TCRdb's own reprocessing of the public reads used fastp at Q25 and MiXCR and kept productive beta chains. Under each unique CDR3 protein, matching rows form one entry showing the most common genes and DNA. The table for this sample lists 3,500 to 4,000 distinct CDR3 sequences; 28% of them were counted only once. Roughly 20% of the sample belongs to the ten largest clones. The study collected follow-up blood from HIV-infected patients roughly three months, about 14 weeks, after antiretroviral therapy began. Since whole blood was used without any cell fractionation, the repertoire reflected all peripheral T cells in unsorted form.

The material was blood, obtained during antiretroviral therapy. These receptors came from an adult with HIV infection.

By its share, this clonotype is medium-sized. This chain connects TRBV5-1 to TRBJ2-6; no clear D gene. CDR1 is SGHRS and CDR2 is YFSETQ in the germline V gene. Trimming removed 5 bases at V and 0 bases at J, with 6 bases between. This CDR3 spans 14 amino acids. The CDR3 protein is CASSLPSGANVLTF. CDR3 DNA: TGCGCCAGCAGTCTTCCCTCTGGGGCCAACGTCCTGACTTTC.

The V and J genes are TRBV12-3 or TRBV12-4 and TRBJ2-2; D may match TRBD1 or TRBD2 (5 bases each). This CDR3 contains 15 residues. The V end lost 3 bases, the J end lost 4 bases, and 12 bases lay between the germline ends. The CDR3 reads CASSLSWGPTGELFF. The DNA of the CDR3 is TGTGCCAGCAGTTTGTCCTGGGGACCCACCGGGGAGCTGTTTTTT.

This clonotype is categorized as medium-sized. This chain connects TRBV7-9 to TRBJ2-7; 9 bases match TRBD1. The CDR3 covers 14 residues. V lost 4 bases, J lost 6 bases, and 7 bases stayed unmatched. Germline CDR1 is SEHNR and CDR2 is FQNEAQ (reference sequence). The CDR3 here is CASSSGTGLPEQYF. The CDR3, as DNA: TGTGCCAGCAGCTCCGGGACAGGGCTCCCCGAGCAGTACTTC.

By its share, this clonotype is medium-sized (0.01 to 0.1%). The rearrangement links TRBV7-9 to TRBJ2-7; D may be TRBD1 (6 bases). The CDR3 is 15 amino acids. Germline loops: CDR1 SEHNR, CDR2 FQNEAQ (reference sequence). The ends were cut back, 5 bases at V and 0 bases at J, with 14 bases in the middle. The CDR3 bases are TGTGCCAGCAGCCCCGACAGGACAAGCTCCTACGAGCAGTACTTC. Amino acids: CASSPDRTSSYEQYF.

V is TRBV7-2 and J is TRBJ2-7; weak D call: TRBD2 (6 bases). The germline gives CDR1 SGHTA, CDR2 FQGNSA. The CDR3 is 15 amino acids. V lost 4 bases and J lost 2, with 15 bases in between. DNA of the CDR3: TGTGCCAGCAGCTCGTACGGGGGTTCAACCTACGAGCAGTACTTC. It translates to CASSSYGGSTYEQYF.

Within the sample, this clonotype is medium-sized (0.01 to 0.1%). The chain links TRBV12-3 or TRBV12-4 to TRBJ1-5, with a possible D match to TRBD1 (5 bases). The V end lost 2 bases, the J end lost 2 bases, and 13 bases lay between the germline ends. This CDR3 is built from 16 residues. The CDR3 nucleotides read TGTGCCAGCAGTTTAAGGTCAGGCAGGGGCAATCAGCCCCAGCATTTT. It codes for CASSLRSGRGNQPQHF.

V usage is TRBV4-2 and J usage is TRBJ2-7; D may be TRBD1 or TRBD2 (5 bases each). V lost 1 base to trimming and J lost 5 bases, with 21 bases between them. The length of the CDR3 is 17 residues. The V gene's germline CDR1 is LGHNA and CDR2 YNFKEQ. The chain's CDR3 is CASSQATEGPSSHEQYF. As DNA, the CDR3 is TGTGCCAGCAGCCAAGCAACCGAGGGGCCATCAAGCCACGAGCAGTACTTC.

This clonotype was found many times. V and J are TRBV20-1 and TRBJ2-4; D is possibly TRBD1 (7 bases). The V gene's germline CDR1 is DFQATT and CDR2 SNEGSKA (reference sequence). This CDR3 contains 12 residues. V was cut by 3 bases and J by 8 bases, with 11 bases left in between. CDR3 DNA sequence: TGCAGTGCTAGCAGGGGGGCGGACATTCAGTACTTC. Protein product: CSASRGADIQYF.

This clonotype was recorded at least ten times. The J gene is TRBJ2-5, the V gene TRBV3-1, with D unresolved. CDR3 length: 14 residues. Between the trimmed V and J ends, which lost 6 bases and 4 bases, there was a span of 15 bases. Germline CDR1 LGHDT, CDR2 YNNKEL (reference sequence). The CDR3 DNA reads as TGTGCCAGCAGTCCGGGCCCTTCACGAGAGACCCAGTACTTC. Protein sequence: CASSPGPSRETQYF.

V is TRBV5-4 and J is TRBJ1-1; no clear D gene. V was clipped by 7 bases and J by 0 bases, with 13 bases between them. The CDR3 sequence is 14 residues long. Looked up from germline, CDR1 is SGHNT and CDR2 is YYREEE (reference sequence). For the CDR3, the DNA is TGTGCCAGCGCGTTGGGGTGGTTGAACACTGAAGCTTTCTTT. Translated: CASALGWLNTEAFF.

This clonotype was picked up many times. V is TRBV20-1 and J is TRBJ2-7; 8 bases agree with TRBD2. V was clipped by 0 bases and J by 0 bases; unmatched bases: 16. There are 19 residues in the CDR3. Germline V lookup: CDR1 DFQATT, CDR2 SNEGSKA (reference sequence). The CDR3 bases are TGCAGTGCTAGAGATCCGTCCCGGATAGCGGGGTCGAGCTCCTACGAGCAGTACTTC. As protein: CSARDPSRIAGSSSYEQYF.

The gene calls are TRBV6-1 and TRBJ2-7; D unclear. The CDR3 extends over 11 amino acids. V was pared by 5 bases and J by 6 bases, with 8 bases between. In germline, CDR1 is MNHNS, CDR2 SASEGT. Here the CDR3 reads CASSKEVEQYF. The CDR3 nucleotides read TGTGCCAGCAGTAAGGAAGTCGAGCAGTACTTC.

This chain's CDR3 is CASRTTGIFTDTQYF. The CDR3 nucleotides are TGTGCCAGCCGCACGACAGGGATTTTTACAGATACGCAGTATTTT. This chain joins TRBV5-5 and TRBJ2-3; 7 bases are shared with TRBD1. This CDR3 comprises 15 residues. Trimming removed 7 bases from V and 3 bases from J; junction bases left unmatched: 11. CDR1 is SGHKS, CDR2 YYEKEE, per germline (reference sequence).

The V gene is TRBV5-1, the J gene TRBJ1-1; 7 nucleotides agree with TRBD1. The germline V gene encodes CDR1 SGHRS and CDR2 YFSETQ. The CDR3 covers 14 residues. With 4 bases clipped from V and 1 base from J, the junction kept 4 bases outside the gene matches. The CDR3 protein is CASSLDRQNTEAFF. For the CDR3, the DNA is TGCGCCAGCAGCCTGGACAGGCAGAACACTGAAGCTTTCTTT.

The chain carries TRBV27 and TRBJ2-2; D call uncertain. Trimming took 7 bases from V and 6 from J, leaving 21 bases between them. This CDR3 contains 16 residues. Germline CDR1 MNHEY, CDR2 SMNVEV (reference sequence). This chain's CDR3 is CASKRALSLTAGELFF. The CDR3 DNA is TGTGCCAGCAAAAGGGCCCTTTCTCTAACAGCCGGGGAGCTGTTTTTT.

V gene TRBV7-9 combines with J gene TRBJ1-4; maybe TRBD1 (5 bases). Germline assignment: CDR1 SEHNR and CDR2 FQNEAQ (reference sequence). V was pared by 1 base and J by 5 bases, with 11 bases between. This CDR3 region has 15 residues. The DNA of the CDR3 is TGTGCCAGCAGCTTAGGGGGCACCCTAAATGAAAAACTGTTTTTT. It yields the protein CASSLGGTLNEKLFF.

This clonotype rates as medium-sized. The genes are TRBV29-1 and TRBJ2-3; 9 positions agree with TRBD2. This CDR3 has 15 amino acids. Trimming at V came to 3 bases and at J to 2 bases, leaving 6 bases not matched to a gene. Looked up from germline, CDR1 is SQVTM and CDR2 is ANQGSEA. The CDR3 region has the DNA TGCAGCGTTGATGGAGCGGGGGGACCCACAGATACGCAGTATTTT. Protein: CSVDGAGGPTDTQYF.

In DNA form, the CDR3 reads TGTGCCAGTAGTATAAGGTCGGGGCAGGGCTCCAAAAACATTCAGTACTTC. It codes for CASSIRSGQGSKNIQYF. This chain connects TRBV19 to TRBJ2-4; TRBD1 or TRBD2 may be the D gene (5 bases each). Trimming removed 2 bases from V and 2 bases from J, with 16 bases in between. CDR3 size: 17 residues. Germline CDR1 LNHDA, CDR2 SQIVND (reference sequence).

By share of the sample, this clonotype is medium-sized. The rearrangement uses TRBV7-8 and TRBJ2-5, with D possibly TRBD1 on 6 matching bases. The V end was cut by 6 bases, the J end by 1 base, with 9 bases between. Germline CDR1 is SGHVS and CDR2 is FQNEAQ. The CDR3 loop spans 13 amino acids. CDR3 protein: CASRTTGQETQYF. The CDR3 nucleotides read TGTGCCAGCAGAACGACAGGCCAAGAGACCCAGTACTTC. Supplemented by reference TRBV7-8 and TRBJ2-5, the full variable domain reads GAGVSQSPRYKVAKRGQDVALRCDPISGHVSLFWYQQALGQGPEFLTYFQNEAQLDKSGLPSDRFFAERPEGSVSTLKIQRTQQEDSAVYLCASRTTGQETQYFGPGTRLLVL.

The chain uses TRBV4-2 and TRBJ1-1; 10 bases map to TRBD1. The CDR3 extends over 19 amino acids. Trimming cost V 1 base and J 6 bases; bases outside gene matches: 17. Per the germline V gene, CDR1 is LGHNA and CDR2 is YNFKEQ. This chain's CDR3 is CASSQVSQGQGDLGAEAFF. CDR3 in DNA: TGTGCCAGCAGCCAAGTCTCCCAAGGACAGGGGGACCTAGGGGCTGAAGCTTTCTTT.

The genes are TRBV18 and TRBJ2-7, with 8 positions matching TRBD1. The germline gives CDR1 KGHSH, CDR2 LQKENI. The CDR3 sequence is 14 residues long. Trimming took 3 bases from V and 7 from J; bases not matched to a gene: 8. CDR3 in amino acids: CASSPGTGDWEQYF. The CDR3 region has the DNA TGTGCCAGCTCACCCGGGACAGGAGACTGGGAGCAGTACTTC.

Note on this clonotype: A much larger clone lies one base from this, so it may be a read error. The chain combines TRBV5-4 with TRBJ2-5; TRBD1 might be the D (5 bases). Germline CDR1 SGHNT, CDR2 YYREEE (reference sequence). The CDR3 covers 15 residues. Trimming took 4 bases from V and 3 from J, leaving 16 bases between them. CDR3 in amino acids: CASSPELTDEETQYF. DNA of the CDR3: TGTGCCAGCAGCCCGGAGCTGACAGACGAAGAGACCCAGTACTTC.

The chain couples TRBV11-2 to TRBJ2-1; 7 bases match TRBD2. Trimming took 4 bases from V and 0 from J; bases not matched to a gene: 6. The CDR3 contains 16 residues. Germline lookup yields CDR1 SGHAT and CDR2 FQNNGV. CDR3 in amino acids: CASSSSGTSSYNEQFF. Here the CDR3 DNA reads TGTGCCAGCAGCTCGAGCGGGACCAGCTCCTACAATGAGCAGTTCTTC. Drawing the rest from reference TRBV11-2 and TRBJ2-1, the complete variable domain is EAGVAQSPRYKIIEKRQSVAFWCNPISGHATLYWYQQILGQGPKLLIQFQNNGVVDDSQLPKDRFSAERLKGVDSTLKIQPAKLEDSAVYLCASSSSGTSSYNEQFFGPGTRLTVL.

This chain uses TRBV10-3 with TRBJ2-3; possibly TRBD1 for D (5 bases). Per germline, CDR1 ENHRY and CDR2 SYGVKD. CDR3 length: 14 residues. V gave up 8 bases and J gave up 0 bases, with 12 bases separating them. The CDR3 is CAICSTASTDTQYF. As DNA, the CDR3 is TGTGCCATCTGCTCGACAGCGAGCACAGATACGCAGTATTTT.

This clonotype is termed medium-sized. CDR3: CSARTPGEGSPLHF. CDR3 DNA: TGCAGTGCTAGAACCCCCGGGGAAGGTTCACCCCTCCACTTT. The gene calls are TRBV20-1 and TRBJ1-6; D unclear. The CDR3 is 14 residues long. Between the trimmed V and J ends, which lost 2 bases and 9 bases, there was a span of 14 bases. The germline CDR1 and CDR2 sequences are DFQATT and SNEGSKA (reference sequence).

This clonotype was observed at least ten times. The chain has TRBV9 and TRBJ2-1; D is ambiguous. This CDR3 contains 14 residues. V was clipped by 3 bases and J by 0 bases, with 7 bases between them. Germline V gene sequence: CDR1 SGDLS, CDR2 YYNGEE. The chain's CDR3 is CASSGVRSYNEQFF. The DNA for the CDR3 is TGTGCCAGCAGCGGGGTCCGCTCCTACAATGAGCAGTTCTTC. The complete variable domain, with remaining parts taken from reference TRBV9 and TRBJ2-1, reads DSGVTQTPKHLITATGQRVTLRCSPRSGDLSVYWYQQSLDQGLQFLIQYYNGEERAKGNILERFSAQQFPDLHSELNLSSLELGDSALYFCASSGVRSYNEQFFGPGTRLTVL.